The rows below give T cell receptor beta chains drawn from one sample of a study of T-cell reconstitution after alpha-beta-depleted transplantation in children. TCRdb re-analysed the PCR reads in MiXCR, keeping a single row per CDR3 protein. This repertoire shows 6,500 or so distinct CDR3 sequences, 5.3% found once; its top ten account for 20% to 25%. This specimen consisted of PBMCs, mostly from graft donor cells, obtained 180 days after TCRalphabeta/CD19-depleted stem cell transplant. These receptors were obtained from a child under two years old who had a stem cell transplant for acute myeloid leukemia, so the T cells may come from the graft donor. Each CDR3 is given without its conserved first and last residue.

v_call,cdr3_length,j_call,cdr3_aa
TRBV7-2,12,TRBJ2-7,ASSLGQASYEQY
TRBV7-6,16,TRBJ2-2,ASSLGTSPIANTGELF
TRBV14,15,TRBJ2-3,ASGWGGVRYRTDTQY
TRBV7-9,13,TRBJ2-1,ASSLWREAPYEQF
TRBV12-3/TRBV12-4,12,TRBJ2-2,ASRWGQEAGELF
TRBV28,16,TRBJ1-5,ASSFYPPGTGLAQPQH
TRBV7-3,15,TRBJ2-1,ATRPRYLAGINNEQF
TRBV5-1,13,TRBJ1-5,ASSLEGLGNQPQH
TRBV5-4,11,TRBJ2-2,ASSRINTGELF
TRBV20-1,15,TRBJ2-2,RGQDAGGPSNTGELF
TRBV20-1,12,TRBJ1-5,SARPGWILGAQH
TRBV12-3/TRBV12-4,12,TRBJ1-6,ASSQGQEVSPLH
TRBV4-1,15,TRBJ2-4,ASSQESAAPSKNIQY
TRBV7-8,14,TRBJ1-5,ASSLRKQGSNQPQH
TRBV4-2,12,TRBJ1-5,ASSHRGSNQPQH
TRBV5-1,12,TRBJ2-1,ASSGGSSYNEQF
TRBV20-1,10,TRBJ1-3,SATGGGNTIY
TRBV5-1,15,TRBJ2-1,ASSFPPTGSTYNEQF
TRBV20-1,15,TRBJ2-7,SAQGDPPGQGPYEQY
TRBV20-1,10,TRBJ2-7,SAETGTSEQY
TRBV19,10,TRBJ2-1,ASSPPVGEQF
TRBV11-2,9,TRBJ2-5,ASSQGANQY
TRBV4-2,13,TRBJ2-6,ASSQESAGKNVLT
TRBV28,12,TRBJ2-3,ASSLPPGTDTQY
TRBV7-9,12,TRBJ2-7,ASSFTGGGLEQY
TRBV12-5,13,TRBJ2-1,ASGSGTSGYNEQF
TRBV6-2/TRBV6-3,10,TRBJ2-3,ASEGAPDTQY
TRBV28,15,TRBJ2-5,ASSTTRLAGKQETQY
TRBV28,15,TRBJ1-2,ASRTFPAGRESYGYT
TRBV15,17,TRBJ2-1,ATSGRTSGYEISYNEQF
TRBV20-1,12,TRBJ1-5,SARGVRGNQPQH
TRBV9,13,TRBJ2-3,ASSGSLSSTDTQY
TRBV5-4,13,TRBJ2-2,ASSFGTTNTGELF
TRBV2,11,TRBJ2-5,ASSDVAGKAQY
TRBV19,15,TRBJ2-1,ASSRRTSGFSYNEQF
TRBV20-1,9,TRBJ2-7,SASDLYEQY
TRBV3-1,12,TRBJ2-7,ASSQGTGAYEQY
TRBV19,12,TRBJ1-3,ASSIPSEGNTIY